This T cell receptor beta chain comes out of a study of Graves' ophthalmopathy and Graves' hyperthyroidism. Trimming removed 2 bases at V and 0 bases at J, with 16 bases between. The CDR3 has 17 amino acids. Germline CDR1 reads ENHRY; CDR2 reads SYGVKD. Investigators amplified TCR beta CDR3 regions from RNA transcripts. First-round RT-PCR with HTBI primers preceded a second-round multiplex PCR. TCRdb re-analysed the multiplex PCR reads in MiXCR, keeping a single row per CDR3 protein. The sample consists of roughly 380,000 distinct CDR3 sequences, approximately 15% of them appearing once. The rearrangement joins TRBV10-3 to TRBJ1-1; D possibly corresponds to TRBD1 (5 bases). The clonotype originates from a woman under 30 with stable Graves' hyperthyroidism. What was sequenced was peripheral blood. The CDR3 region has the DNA TGTGCCATCAGTGAGCGGGCGTCGGGGACGGTGAACACTGAAGCTTTCTTT. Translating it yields CAISERASGTVNTEAFF.